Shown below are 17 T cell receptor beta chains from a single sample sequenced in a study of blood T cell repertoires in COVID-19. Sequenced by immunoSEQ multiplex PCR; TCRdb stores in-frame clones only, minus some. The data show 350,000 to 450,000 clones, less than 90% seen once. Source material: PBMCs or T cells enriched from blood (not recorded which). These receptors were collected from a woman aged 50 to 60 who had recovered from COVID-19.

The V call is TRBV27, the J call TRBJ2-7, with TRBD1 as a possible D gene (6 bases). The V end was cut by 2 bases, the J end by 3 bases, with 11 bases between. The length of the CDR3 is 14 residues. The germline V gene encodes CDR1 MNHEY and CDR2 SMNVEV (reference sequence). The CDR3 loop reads CASSLRGRGYEQYF. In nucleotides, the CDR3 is TGTGCCAGCAGTTTAAGGGGCAGGGGCTACGAGCAGTACTTC.

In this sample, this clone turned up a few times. CDR3 in DNA: TGTGCCAGCACCCTAGGACAGGGGGTTGCAGGAAACACCATATATTTT. This encodes CASTLGQGVAGNTIYF. The V gene is TRBV2, the J gene TRBJ1-3, with 10 bases matching TRBD1. This CDR3 is built from 16 residues. Germline CDR1 SNHLY, CDR2 FYNNEI. The V gene end was trimmed by 7 bases and the J gene end by 4 bases; junction bases not matched to a gene: 10. Full variable domain (remainder filled in from reference TRBV2 and TRBJ1-3): EPEVTQTPSHQVTQMGQEVILRCVPISNHLYFYWYRQILGQKVEFLVSFYNNEISEKSEIFDDQFSVERPDGSNFTLKIRSTKLEDSAMYFCASTLGQGVAGNTIYFGEGSWLTVV.

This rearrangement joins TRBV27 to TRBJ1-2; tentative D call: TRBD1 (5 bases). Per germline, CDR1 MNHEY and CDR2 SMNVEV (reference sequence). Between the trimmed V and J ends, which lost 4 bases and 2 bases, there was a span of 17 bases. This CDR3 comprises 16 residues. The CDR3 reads CASSYTGTQANYGYTF. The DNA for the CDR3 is TGTGCCAGCAGTTACACCGGGACTCAGGCCAACTATGGCTACACCTTC.

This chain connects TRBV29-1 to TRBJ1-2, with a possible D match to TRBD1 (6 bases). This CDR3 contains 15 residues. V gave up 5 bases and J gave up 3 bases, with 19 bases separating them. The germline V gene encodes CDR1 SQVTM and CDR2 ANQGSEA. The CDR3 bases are TGCAGCGTTCAAACAGGGTCGGGAGGTCACTATGGCTACACCTTC. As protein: CSVQTGSGGHYGYTF.

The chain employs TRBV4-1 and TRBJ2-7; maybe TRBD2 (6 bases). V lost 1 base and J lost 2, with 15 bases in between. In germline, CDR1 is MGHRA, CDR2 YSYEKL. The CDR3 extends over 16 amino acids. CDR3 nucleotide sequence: TGCGCCAGCAGCCAAGGGTACGGGAGTTTGACCTACGAGCAGTACTTC. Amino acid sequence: CASSQGYGSLTYEQYF.

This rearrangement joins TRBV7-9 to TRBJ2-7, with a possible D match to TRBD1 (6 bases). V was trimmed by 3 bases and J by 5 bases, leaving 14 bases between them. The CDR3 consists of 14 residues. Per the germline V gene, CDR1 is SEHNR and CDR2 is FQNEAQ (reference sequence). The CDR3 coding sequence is TGTGCCAGCAGCTTTACGACAGGAACGGACGAGCAGTACTTC. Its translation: CASSFTTGTDEQYF.

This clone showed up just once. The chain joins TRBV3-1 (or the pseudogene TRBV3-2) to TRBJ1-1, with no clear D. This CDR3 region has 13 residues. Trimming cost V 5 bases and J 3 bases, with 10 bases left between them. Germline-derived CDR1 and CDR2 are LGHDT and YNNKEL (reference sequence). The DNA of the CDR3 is TGTGCCAGCAGCTTTCGACTCCACACTGAAGCTTTCTTT. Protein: CASSFRLHTEAFF.

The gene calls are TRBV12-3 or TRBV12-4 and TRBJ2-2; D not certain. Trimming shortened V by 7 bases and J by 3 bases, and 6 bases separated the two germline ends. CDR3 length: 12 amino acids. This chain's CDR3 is CASTLYTGELFF. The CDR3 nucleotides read TGTGCCAGCACCCTTTACACCGGGGAGCTGTTTTTT.

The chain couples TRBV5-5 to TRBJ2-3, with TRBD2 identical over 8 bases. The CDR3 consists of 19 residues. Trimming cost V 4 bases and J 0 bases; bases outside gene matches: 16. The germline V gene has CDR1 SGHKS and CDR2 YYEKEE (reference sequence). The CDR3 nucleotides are TGTGCCAGCAGCCCGCAGTGGGGCGGGAGGAAATTAAGCACAGATACGCAGTATTTT. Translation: CASSPQWGGRKLSTDTQYF.

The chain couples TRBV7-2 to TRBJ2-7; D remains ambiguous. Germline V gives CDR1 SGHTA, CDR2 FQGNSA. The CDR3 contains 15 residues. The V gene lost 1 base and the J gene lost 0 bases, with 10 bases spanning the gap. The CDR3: CASSLVVTSSYEQYF. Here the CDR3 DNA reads TGTGCCAGCAGCTTAGTAGTAACGTCCTCCTACGAGCAGTACTTC.

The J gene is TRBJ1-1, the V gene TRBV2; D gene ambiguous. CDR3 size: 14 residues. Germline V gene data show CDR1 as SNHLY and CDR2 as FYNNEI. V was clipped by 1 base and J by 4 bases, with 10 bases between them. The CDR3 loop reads CASSEGIRGTEAFF. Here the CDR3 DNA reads TGTGCCAGCAGTGAAGGTATCCGGGGCACTGAAGCTTTCTTT.

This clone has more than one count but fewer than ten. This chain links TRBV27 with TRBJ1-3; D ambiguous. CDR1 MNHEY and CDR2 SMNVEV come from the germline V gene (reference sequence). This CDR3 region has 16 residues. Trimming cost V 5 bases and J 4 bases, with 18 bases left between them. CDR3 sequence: CASSAYLPKTGNTIYF. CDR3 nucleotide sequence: TGTGCCAGCAGTGCATACCTCCCCAAGACAGGAAACACCATATATTTT.

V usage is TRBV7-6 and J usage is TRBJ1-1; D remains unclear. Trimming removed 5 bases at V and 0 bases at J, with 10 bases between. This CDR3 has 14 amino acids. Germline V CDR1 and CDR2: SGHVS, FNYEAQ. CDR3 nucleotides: TGTGCCAGCAGCCCGGTCGGGATGAACACTGAAGCTTTCTTT. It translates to CASSPVGMNTEAFF. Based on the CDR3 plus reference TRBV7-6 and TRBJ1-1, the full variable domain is GAGVSQSPRYKVTKRGQDVALRCDPISGHVSLYWYRQALGQGPEFLTYFNYEAQQDKSGLPNDRFSAERPEGSISTLTIQRTEQRDSAMYRCASSPVGMNTEAFFGQGTRLTVV.

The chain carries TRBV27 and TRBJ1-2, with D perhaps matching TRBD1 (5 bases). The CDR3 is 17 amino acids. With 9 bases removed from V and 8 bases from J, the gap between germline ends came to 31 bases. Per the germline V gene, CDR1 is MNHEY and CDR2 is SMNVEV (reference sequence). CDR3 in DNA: TGTGCCAGTAAAACGGGACGCGGGGAGGGGCATTATCCCGGCTACACCTTC. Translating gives CASKTGRGEGHYPGYTF.

This CDR3 is CASSSQVSYEQYF. CDR3 nucleotide sequence: TGTGCCAGCAGTTCTCAGGTTTCCTACGAGCAGTACTTC. The rearrangement joins TRBV6-5 to TRBJ2-7; D uncertain. The germline V gene encodes CDR1 MNHEY and CDR2 SVGAGI. The CDR3 runs to 13 residues. Trimming took off 4 bases at V and 1 base at J, with 8 bases between the two ends.

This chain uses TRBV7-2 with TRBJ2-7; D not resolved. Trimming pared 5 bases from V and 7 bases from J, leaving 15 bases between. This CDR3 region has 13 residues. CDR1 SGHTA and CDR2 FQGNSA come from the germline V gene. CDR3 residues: CASSPTREREQYF. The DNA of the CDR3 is TGTGCCAGCAGCCCAACCCGTGAGAGAGAGCAGTACTTC.

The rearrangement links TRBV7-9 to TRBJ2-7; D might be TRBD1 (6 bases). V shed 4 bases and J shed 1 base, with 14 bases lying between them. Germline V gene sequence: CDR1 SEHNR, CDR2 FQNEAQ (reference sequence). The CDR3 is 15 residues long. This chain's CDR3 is CASSWDDRRSYEQYF. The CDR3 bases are TGTGCCAGCAGCTGGGACGACAGGCGGTCCTACGAGCAGTACTTC.